These T cell receptor beta chains were read from a single sample in a study of OX40 agonist ivuxolimab in advanced cancers. Produced via immunoSEQ multiplex PCR; TCRdb's table is partial and in-frame only. Here the sample spans 65,000 to 75,000 clones, about 85% being singletons. The sample consisted of CD4+ or CD8+ T cells sorted from blood, taken in a trial of the OX40 agonist ivuxolimab. The receptors were sampled from an adult with an advanced solid tumor such as melanoma, head and neck, liver or kidney cancer. Both conserved end residues are part of each CDR3. D genes are given only for firm matches. Clone size appears in some rows only: once, few, many, or a class for an expanded clone.

size,J,V,D,DNA,CDR3
-,TRBJ1-1,TRBV2,-,TGTGCCAGCACCCGGGACACCACTGAAGCTTTCTTT,CASTRDTTEAFF
-,TRBJ2-1,TRBV19,-,TGTGCCAGTAACCAGGTGGGGGACGTCGGCAATGAGCAGTTCTTC,CASNQVGDVGNEQFF
-,TRBJ1-1,TRBV5-1,-,TGCGCCAGCAGCTGGGACGGCGAAGGCACTGAAGCTTTCTTT,CASSWDGEGTEAFF
-,TRBJ1-2,TRBV2,-,TGTGCCAGCAGTGAAGCGCTTCGAGGTGGCTACACCTTC,CASSEALRGGYTF
-,TRBJ1-1,TRBV2,TRBD1,TGTGCCAGCAACGGGGACAGGGAAGCTTTCTTT,CASNGDREAFF
few,TRBJ1-2,TRBV30,-,TGTGCCTGGACTGTAGAAAAGAGGGCCACCAACTATGGCTACACCTTC,CAWTVEKRATNYGYTF
few,TRBJ2-3,TRBV29-1,-,TGCAGCGTTGTTGGGGGGCGACGAGGCACAGATACGCAGTATTTT,CSVVGGRRGTDTQYF
-,TRBJ2-7,TRBV5-4,TRBD1,TGTGCCAGCAGCTCCTCCGGGACAGCCTACGAGCAGTACTTC,CASSSSGTAYEQYF
-,TRBJ2-7,TRBV5-4,TRBD2,TGTGCCAGCAGCCTAGCGGGTCAGTACGAGCAGTACTTC,CASSLAGQYEQYF
-,TRBJ2-3,TRBV9,-,TGTGCCAGCAGCGGACAGGTTAGGAGCACAGATACGCAGTATTTT,CASSGQVRSTDTQYF
-,TRBJ1-1,TRBV5-6,TRBD1,TGTGCCAGCAGCCCTACAAGGGGGCTTCTGAACACTGAAGCTTTCTTT,CASSPTRGLLNTEAFF
few,TRBJ2-3,TRBV18,-,TGTGCCAGCTCACCACAGGGCACTAGCACAGATACGCAGTATTTT,CASSPQGTSTDTQYF
-,TRBJ2-7,TRBV2,-,TGTGCCAGCAGTGAGGAGGCCAGCTCCTACGAGCAGTACTTC,CASSEEASSYEQYF
-,TRBJ2-7,TRBV2,-,TGTGCCAGCAGTGATAGAGGGGGCTACGAGCAGTACTTC,CASSDRGGYEQYF
-,TRBJ2-2,TRBV4-2,-,TGTGCCAGCACCCAGGATTCCGGGGAGCTGTTTTTT,CASTQDSGELFF
once,TRBJ2-2,TRBV7-3,-,TGTGCCAGCAGCCCACCCACCGGGGAGCTGTTTTTT,CASSPPTGELFF
-,TRBJ2-7,TRBV2,TRBD2,TGTGCCAGCATACTAGCGCACTCCTACGAGCAGTACTTC,CASILAHSYEQYF
-,TRBJ1-1,TRBV4-1,-,TGCGCCAGCAGCTTGGGGGGAGATACTGAAGCTTTCTTT,CASSLGGDTEAFF
-,TRBJ2-2,TRBV29-1,-,TGCAGCGGAGGAGAAACCGGGGAGCTGTTTTTT,CSGGETGELFF
-,TRBJ1-2,TRBV25-1,-,TGTGCCAGCAGTGGCGACATCCCGGGCTACACCTTC,CASSGDIPGYTF
-,TRBJ2-5,TRBV9,-,TGTGCCAGCAGCGTAGGGGTTGGGTTTGAGACCCAGTACTTC,CASSVGVGFETQYF
-,TRBJ2-5,TRBV4-2,TRBD2,TGTGCCAGCAGCCAAGGGGCTAGCGGGGGCCTCCGGGAGACCCAGTACTTC,CASSQGASGGLRETQYF
-,TRBJ2-7,TRBV7-2,TRBD1,TGTGCCAGCAGCTTTCTACAGGGGGGTGAGCAGTACTTC,CASSFLQGGEQYF
few,TRBJ1-1,TRBV4-1,-,TGCGCCAGCAGCCAAGGAAGGGACGCTTTCCGTGGTGAAGCTTTCTTT,CASSQGRDAFRGEAFF
-,TRBJ2-1,TRBV6-4,TRBD1,TGTGCCAGCAGCTTCACAGGGGATGCCTACAATGAGCAGTTCTTC,CASSFTGDAYNEQFF
-,TRBJ2-1,TRBV5-4,TRBD2,TGTGCCAGCAGCTTGCCCCCTAGCGGGACTTACAATGAGCAGTTCTTC,CASSLPPSGTYNEQFF
-,TRBJ1-1,TRBV30,TRBD1,TGTGCCTGGACAACCGGGACAGGGTTCACTGAAGCTTTCTTT,CAWTTGTGFTEAFF
-,TRBJ2-2,TRBV5-1,TRBD2,TGCGCCAGCAGCCCCTTACTAGCGGGTAGCGGGGAGCTGTTTTTT,CASSPLLAGSGELFF
-,TRBJ1-5,TRBV7-2,TRBD1,TGTGCCAGCAGCTTTACCGGGACAGCTAATCAGCCCCAGCATTTT,CASSFTGTANQPQHF
few,TRBJ1-5,TRBV6-1,-,TGTGCCAGCAGTCCGGGGCACAATCAGCCCCAGCATTTT,CASSPGHNQPQHF
-,TRBJ1-5,TRBV18,-,TGTGCCAGCTCACCACTGGATGCTGGCCAGCCCCAGCATTTT,CASSPLDAGQPQHF
-,TRBJ2-3,TRBV9,-,TGTGCCAGCAGCGCCCGGACGGTTGATACGCAGTATTTT,CASSARTVDTQYF
once,TRBJ1-3,TRBV6-5,-,TGTGCCAGCAGTTACTCGGCAAGCTCTGGAAACACCATATATTTT,CASSYSASSGNTIYF
few,TRBJ2-7,TRBV28,TRBD2,TGTGCCAGCAGTGGGTCAGGGAGGGTGGACGAGCAGTACTTC,CASSGSGRVDEQYF
-,TRBJ2-3,TRBV11-2,TRBD2,TGTGCCAGCCGGGGCTTTGGACTAGGACCAGATACGCAGTATTTT,CASRGFGLGPDTQYF
-,TRBJ2-7,TRBV30,-,TGTGCCTGGAGTCGATCCTACGAGCAGTACTTC,CAWSRSYEQYF
-,TRBJ2-2,TRBV4-2,-,TGTGCCAGCAGCCAAACGATTACCGGGGAGCTGTTTTTT,CASSQTITGELFF
-,TRBJ2-7,TRBV6-6,-,TGTGCCAGTGGGGTAGAGCAGTACTTC,CASGVEQYF
-,TRBJ2-7,TRBV5-1,TRBD1,TGCGCCAGCAGCTGGACAGGGGGGCCCTACGAGCAGTACTTC,CASSWTGGPYEQYF
-,TRBJ1-5,TRBV6-6,-,TGTGCCAGCAGCCGGGACATTTTTAGCAATCAGCCCCAGCATTTT,CASSRDIFSNQPQHF
-,TRBJ2-5,TRBV6-1,TRBD1,TGTGCCAGCAGTGCCGAGACAGGGGGCAGGGGCCGGGAGACCCAGTACTTC,CASSAETGGRGRETQYF